Sequencing of this T cell receptor (beta chain) was carried out in a study of human thymus T cells. Profiling relied on immunoSEQ multiplex PCR, and the TCRdb table lists in-frame clones only, not all of them. This sample has 45,000 to 50,000 clones, with roughly 94% found just once. To note about this clone: Its antigen is not known. Different DNA sequences within this sample yield the same CDR3.

Looked up from germline, CDR1 is LGHNT and CDR2 is FRNRAP. This CDR3 has 22 amino acids. Unmatched junction bases numbered 22, after V lost 0 bases and J lost 5 bases. During surgery, about 0.5-1 mL peripheral blood was drawn from four of eight donors. Study results and caveats: An apparent bias in V and J gene usage was seen in thymic and blood repertoires.

The V call is TRBV12-5, the J call TRBJ1-1; 12 bases line up with TRBD1. The material sequenced was blood. This sequence was found in a girl under three years old with a congenital heart defect but otherwise immunologically healthy. The CDR3 DNA sequence: TGTGCTAGTGGTTTGGTACTTGGTTTGGTGGGAAAGGGACAGGGGGCGAGAACTGAAGCTTTCTTT. Translation: CASGLVLGLVGKGQGARTEAFF. Drawing the rest from reference TRBV12-5 and TRBJ1-1, the complete variable domain is DARVTQTPRHKVTEMGQEVTMRCQPILGHNTVFWYRQTMMQGLELLAYFRNRAPLDDSGMPKDRFSAEMPDATLATLKIQPSEPRDSAVYFCASGLVLGLVGKGQGARTEAFFGQGTRLTVV.